The rows below give T cell receptor beta chains drawn from one sample of a study of T cell repertoires in cytomegalovirus infection. Their target antigens are unknown. TCRdb re-derived calls from the reads in MiXCR, one entry per CDR3 protein. Of about 310,000 distinct CDR3 sequences listed, more than 20% are singletons. Sequences were derived from cultured PBMCs, sampled from culture after CMV antigen stimulation. The receptors originated from a human donor in good health (CMV status not recorded). Some clones in this sample may be carry-over from other donors' samples. Both conserved end residues are part of each CDR3. The order of the fields is D gene, V gene, clone size, J gene, CDR3 protein, CDR3 DNA. D genes are given only for firm matches. A clone size is listed for some rows: how often the clone was seen (once, few, many), or a class if it is expanded.

>NA|TRBV7-9|few|TRBJ2-1
CASSPPHLRRGNEQFF
TGTGCCAGCAGCCCTCCCCACTTAAGGAGGGGCAATGAGCAGTTCTTC
>TRBD1|TRBV7-8|NA|TRBJ1-1
CASSSGTGVFTEAFF
TGTGCCAGCAGTTCCGGGACAGGGGTTTTCACTGAAGCTTTCTTT
>NA|TRBV5-4|few|TRBJ2-3
CASSPQTVDTQYF
TGTGCCAGCAGCCCCCAGACGGTGGATACGCAGTATTTT
>TRBD1|TRBV7-6|once|TRBJ2-1
CASSLEVGTGNNEQFF
TGTGCCAGCAGCTTAGAGGTGGGGACAGGGAACAATGAGCAGTTCTTC
>TRBD2|TRBV11-2|many|TRBJ2-1
CASSSYALAGGYNEQFF
TGTGCCAGCAGCTCATACGCACTAGCGGGAGGCTACAATGAGCAGTTCTTC
>NA|TRBV25-1|NA|TRBJ2-1
CAGTPPAGNEQSF
TGCGCAGGGACCCCCCCAGCAGGCAATGAGCAGTCCTTC
>NA|TRBV4-1|NA|TRBJ2-5
CASSQDRTFETQYF
TGCGCCAGCAGCCAAGATCGGACTTTTGAGACCCAGTACTTC
>NA|TRBV28|few|TRBJ2-7
CASSVNSYEQYF
TGTGCCAGCAGTGTGAACAGCTACGAGCAGTACTTC
>NA|TRBV11-3|few|TRBJ1-1
CASSPRGTWNTEAFF
TGTGCCAGCAGTCCGCGGGGTACATGGAACACTGAAGCTTTCTTT
>TRBD2|TRBV4-1|NA|TRBJ2-3
CASSQELTQREYGTDTQYF
TGCGCCAGCAGCCAAGAGCTAACCCAGCGGGAGTACGGCACAGATACGCAGTATTTT
>NA|TRBV7-2|many|TRBJ2-7
CASSQDTDEQYF
TGTGCCAGCAGCCAGGACACCGACGAGCAGTACTTC
>TRBD1|TRBV29-1|few|TRBJ2-7
CSVEITGTGRSGQYF
TGCAGCGTTGAAATCACCGGGACAGGGCGTTCTGGGCAGTACTTC
>NA|TRBV20-1|NA|TRBJ2-7
CSFWMGYPSYEQYF
TGCAGTTTTTGGATGGGGTACCCCTCCTACGAGCAGTACTTC
>NA|TRBV7-6|NA|TRBJ1-1
CASSVRAGYTEAFF
TGTGCCAGCAGCGTCCGGGCGGGGTACACTGAAGCTTTCTTT
>NA|TRBV5-6|once|TRBJ2-5
CASSPSWGDVKRETQYF
TGTGCCAGCAGCCCATCGTGGGGGGACGTTAAAAGAGAGACCCAGTACTTC
>NA|TRBV7-2|many|TRBJ2-1
CASSLEYRVLHNEQFF
TGTGCCAGCAGCTTAGAGTACAGGGTTCTCCACAATGAGCAGTTCTTC
>NA|TRBV6-2/TRBV6-3|few|TRBJ1-1
CASKVQGVNTEAFF
TGTGCCAGCAAAGTACAGGGAGTGAACACTGAAGCTTTCTTT
>NA|TRBV11-2|NA|TRBJ2-4
CASIDSGGENIQYF
TGTGCCAGCATAGACTCTGGAGGTGAAAACATTCAGTACTTC
>NA|TRBV19|few|TRBJ2-3
CASGSGRRDTQYF
TGTGCCAGTGGGAGCGGAAGGCGGGATACGCAGTATTTT
>NA|TRBV6-2/TRBV6-3|NA|TRBJ2-5
CASHLGGGETQYF
TGTGCCAGCCATTTAGGCGGTGGGGAGACCCAGTACTTC
>NA|TRBV20-1|NA|TRBJ2-7
CSARTGGDYEQYF
TGCAGTGCTAGAACAGGGGGGGACTACGAGCAGTACTTC
>TRBD2|TRBV7-2|many|TRBJ2-1
CASKVSGQSYNEQFF
TGTGCCAGCAAAGTTAGCGGGCAGTCCTACAATGAGCAGTTCTTC
>TRBD2|TRBV4-3|few|TRBJ2-5
CASSLGLAGGGVQYF
TGCGCCAGCAGCCTGGGACTAGCGGGAGGAGGGGTCCAGTACTTC
>TRBD2|TRBV5-4|NA|TRBJ2-1
CASSYGSGSRSYNEQFF
TGTGCCAGCAGCTATGGTAGCGGGAGCAGGTCCTACAATGAGCAGTTCTTC
>NA|TRBV7-2|many|TRBJ1-2
CASSLVTDSNYGYTF
TGTGCCAGCAGCTTAGTAACGGACTCTAACTATGGCTACACCTTC
>NA|TRBV7-2|many|TRBJ1-1
CASSRNGLGWETEAFF
TGTGCCAGCAGCCGTAACGGTTTGGGTTGGGAAACTGAAGCTTTCTTT
>NA|TRBV11-2|NA|TRBJ2-3
CASSLGTSGSSTDTQYF
TGTGCCAGCAGCTTAGGAACGAGCGGTTCTAGCACAGATACGCAGTATTTT
>TRBD1|TRBV28|few|TRBJ1-1
CASSTQGGPAFF
TGTGCCAGCAGTACACAGGGGGGCCCAGCTTTCTTT
>TRBD1|TRBV20-1|NA|TRBJ2-5
CSARKTGANGTQYF
TGCAGTGCTAGGAAGACAGGGGCAAACGGGACCCAGTACTTC
>TRBD2|TRBV12-3/TRBV12-4|few|TRBJ2-3
CASSPWTSGRDTDTQYF
TGTGCCAGCAGTCCATGGACTAGCGGGAGGGACACAGATACGCAGTATTTT
>TRBD1|TRBV7-9|few|TRBJ1-2
CASRPRQGADGYTF
TGTGCCAGCAGACCTAGACAGGGGGCGGATGGCTACACCTTC
>NA|TRBV6-2/TRBV6-3|few|TRBJ1-1
CASSRTEHTEAFF
TGTGCCAGCAGTCGGACGGAGCACACTGAAGCTTTCTTT
>TRBD1|TRBV12-5|NA|TRBJ2-3
CASGSGDRGTDTQYF
TGTGCTAGTGGTTCAGGAGACAGGGGTACAGATACGCAGTATTTT
>TRBD2|TRBV6-6|NA|TRBJ2-3
CASSNSREDPTDTQYF
TGTGCCAGCAGTAATTCGCGGGAGGACCCCACAGATACGCAGTATTTT
>NA|TRBV28|few|TRBJ2-7
CASSPPGHEQYF
TGTGCCAGCAGCCCTCCGGGGCACGAGCAGTACTTC
>NA|TRBV25-1|few|TRBJ2-3
CATSGWITADTQYF
TGTGCCACCAGTGGGTGGATCACCGCAGATACGCAGTATTTT
>TRBD1|TRBV19|few|TRBJ1-1
CASSIRRGTVNTEAFF
TGTGCCAGTAGTATCAGAAGGGGGACAGTGAACACTGAAGCTTTCTTT
>TRBD2|TRBV4-1|many|TRBJ2-1
CASTVPGLAYNEQFF
TGCGCCAGCACCGTTCCGGGACTAGCTTACAATGAGCAGTTCTTC
>NA|TRBV4-3|few|TRBJ1-1
CASSQVVDRAFF
TGCGCCAGCAGCCAAGTAGTTGATCGAGCTTTCTTT
>TRBD1|TRBV6-2/TRBV6-3|few|TRBJ2-5
CASKRSGTEETQYF
TGTGCCAGCAAACGGTCGGGGACAGAAGAGACCCAGTACTTC
>TRBD2|TRBV12-5|NA|TRBJ2-1
CASGLVQGLAGYNEQFF
TGTGCTAGTGGTTTGGTACAAGGACTAGCGGGATACAATGAGCAGTTCTTC
>NA|TRBV28|NA|TRBJ2-6
CASSPSGGGLFGANVLTF
TGTGCCAGCAGTCCATCGGGGGGCGGGCTGTTTGGGGCCAACGTCCTGACTTTC
>TRBD2|TRBV24-1|NA|TRBJ2-1
CATSLEAGAYNEQFF
TGTGCCACCAGTCTAGAAGCGGGAGCCTACAATGAGCAGTTCTTC
>NA|TRBV5-6|NA|TRBJ2-4
CASSLGGGLAKNIQYF
TGTGCCAGCAGCTTGGGAGGCGGGCTAGCCAAAAACATTCAGTACTTC
>TRBD1|TRBV12-3/TRBV12-4|NA|TRBJ1-3
CASSPTGGTGNTIYF
TGTGCCAGCAGCCCCACAGGGGGCACTGGAAACACCATATATTTT